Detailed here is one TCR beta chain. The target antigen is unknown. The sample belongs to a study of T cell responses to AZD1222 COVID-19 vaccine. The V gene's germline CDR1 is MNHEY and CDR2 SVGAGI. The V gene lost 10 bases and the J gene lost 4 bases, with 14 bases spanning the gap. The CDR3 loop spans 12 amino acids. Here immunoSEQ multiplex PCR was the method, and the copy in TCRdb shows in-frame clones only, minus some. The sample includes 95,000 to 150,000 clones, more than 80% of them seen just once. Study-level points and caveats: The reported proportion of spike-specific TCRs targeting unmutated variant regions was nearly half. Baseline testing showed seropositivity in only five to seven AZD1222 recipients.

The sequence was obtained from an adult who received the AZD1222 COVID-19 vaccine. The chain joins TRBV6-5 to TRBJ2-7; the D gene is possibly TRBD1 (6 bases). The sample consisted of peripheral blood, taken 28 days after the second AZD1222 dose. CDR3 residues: CATTGQIYEQYF. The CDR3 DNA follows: TGTGCCACGACAGGCCAGATATACGAGCAGTACTTC.